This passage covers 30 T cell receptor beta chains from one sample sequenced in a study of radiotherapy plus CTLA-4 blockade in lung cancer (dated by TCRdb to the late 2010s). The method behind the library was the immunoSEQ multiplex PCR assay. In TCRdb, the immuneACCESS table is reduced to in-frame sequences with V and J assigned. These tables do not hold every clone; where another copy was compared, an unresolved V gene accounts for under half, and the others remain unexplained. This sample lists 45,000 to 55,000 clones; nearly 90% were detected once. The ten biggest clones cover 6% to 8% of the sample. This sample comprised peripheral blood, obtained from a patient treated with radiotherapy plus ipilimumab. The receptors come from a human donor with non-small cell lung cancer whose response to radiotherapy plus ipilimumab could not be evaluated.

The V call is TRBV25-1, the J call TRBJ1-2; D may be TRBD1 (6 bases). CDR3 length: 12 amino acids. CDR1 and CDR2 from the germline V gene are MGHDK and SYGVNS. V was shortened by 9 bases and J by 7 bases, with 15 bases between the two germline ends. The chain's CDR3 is CASYGTWSGYTF. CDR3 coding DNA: TGTGCCAGTTACGGGACATGGAGTGGCTACACCTTC.

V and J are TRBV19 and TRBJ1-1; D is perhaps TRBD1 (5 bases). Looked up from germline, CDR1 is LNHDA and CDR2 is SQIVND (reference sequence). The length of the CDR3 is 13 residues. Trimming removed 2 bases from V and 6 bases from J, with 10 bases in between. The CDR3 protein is CASSILDSSEAFF. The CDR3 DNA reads TGTGCCAGTAGTATACTCGACAGTTCTGAAGCTTTCTTT. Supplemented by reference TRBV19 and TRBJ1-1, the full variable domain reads DGGITQSPKYLFRKEGQNVTLSCEQNLNHDAMYWYRQDPGQGLRLIYYSQIVNDFQKGDIAEGYSVSREKKESFPLTVTSAQKNPTAFYLCASSILDSSEAFFGQGTRLTVV.

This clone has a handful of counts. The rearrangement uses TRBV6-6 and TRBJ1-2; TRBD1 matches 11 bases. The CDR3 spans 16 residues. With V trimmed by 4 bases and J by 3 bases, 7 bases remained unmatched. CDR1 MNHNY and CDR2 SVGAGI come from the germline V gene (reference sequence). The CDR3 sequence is CASSSDGTGGDYGYTF. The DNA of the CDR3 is TGTGCCAGCAGTTCCGACGGGACAGGGGGTGACTATGGCTACACCTTC.

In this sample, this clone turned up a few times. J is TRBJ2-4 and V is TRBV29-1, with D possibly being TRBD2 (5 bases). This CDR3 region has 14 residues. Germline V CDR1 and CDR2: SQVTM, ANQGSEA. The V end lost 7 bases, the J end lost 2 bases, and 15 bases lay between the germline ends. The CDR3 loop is CSAVDWITKNIQYF. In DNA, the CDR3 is TGCAGCGCTGTGGACTGGATAACCAAAAACATTCAGTACTTC.

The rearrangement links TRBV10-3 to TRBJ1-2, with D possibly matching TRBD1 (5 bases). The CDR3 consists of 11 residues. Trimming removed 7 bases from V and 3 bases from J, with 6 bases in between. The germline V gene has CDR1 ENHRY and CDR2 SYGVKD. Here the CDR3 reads CAIKTDYGYTF. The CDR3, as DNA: TGTGCCATCAAGACAGACTATGGCTACACCTTC.

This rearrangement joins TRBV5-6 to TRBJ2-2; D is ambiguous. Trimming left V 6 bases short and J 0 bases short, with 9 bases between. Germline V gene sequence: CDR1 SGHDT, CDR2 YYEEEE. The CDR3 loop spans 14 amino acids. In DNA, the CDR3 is TGTGCCAGCAACCCGACACCGAACACCGGGGAGCTGTTTTTT. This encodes CASNPTPNTGELFF.

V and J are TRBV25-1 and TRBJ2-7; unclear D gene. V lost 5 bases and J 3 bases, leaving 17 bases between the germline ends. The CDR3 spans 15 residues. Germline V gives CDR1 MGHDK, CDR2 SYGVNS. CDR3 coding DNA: TGTGCCAGCAGTCCCGGCTCGTGGGCCGGCTACGAGCAGTACTTC. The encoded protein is CASSPGSWAGYEQYF.

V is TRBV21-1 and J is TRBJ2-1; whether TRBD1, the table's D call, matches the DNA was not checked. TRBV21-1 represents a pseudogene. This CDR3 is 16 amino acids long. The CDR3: CASNQIAGTVDNEQFF. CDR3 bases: TGTGCCAGCAATCAGATAGCCGGGACAGTGGACAATGAGCAGTTCTTC.

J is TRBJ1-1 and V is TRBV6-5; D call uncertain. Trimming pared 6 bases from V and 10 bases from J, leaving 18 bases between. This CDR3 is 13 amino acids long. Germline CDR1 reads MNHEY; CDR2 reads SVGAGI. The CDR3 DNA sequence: TGTGCCAGCAGACGCTCCGTGGGGAGCCGAGCTTTCTTT. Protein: CASRRSVGSRAFF.

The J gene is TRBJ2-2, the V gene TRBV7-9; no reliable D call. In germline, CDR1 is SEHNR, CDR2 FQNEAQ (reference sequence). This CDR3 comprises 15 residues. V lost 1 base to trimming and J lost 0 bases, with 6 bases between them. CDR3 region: CASSLDISNTGELFF. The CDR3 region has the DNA TGTGCCAGCAGCTTAGATATATCGAACACCGGGGAGCTGTTTTTT.

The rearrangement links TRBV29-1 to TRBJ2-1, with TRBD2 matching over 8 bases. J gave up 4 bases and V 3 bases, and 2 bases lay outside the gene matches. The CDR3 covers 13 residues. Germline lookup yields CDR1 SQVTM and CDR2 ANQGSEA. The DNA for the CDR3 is TGCAGCGTTGACCCTAGCGGGTACAATGAGCAGTTCTTC. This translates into CSVDPSGYNEQFF.

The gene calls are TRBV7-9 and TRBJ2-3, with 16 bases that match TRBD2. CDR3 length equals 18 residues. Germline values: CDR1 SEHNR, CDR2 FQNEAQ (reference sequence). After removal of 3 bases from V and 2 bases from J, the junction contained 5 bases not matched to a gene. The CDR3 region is CASSLGLAGGLDTDTQYF. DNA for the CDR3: TGTGCCAGCAGCTTGGGACTAGCGGGGGGGCTTGACACAGATACGCAGTATTTT. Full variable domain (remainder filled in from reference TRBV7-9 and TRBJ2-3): DTGVSQNPRHKITKRGQNVTFRCDPISEHNRLYWYRQTLGQGPEFLTYFQNEAQLEKSRLLSDRFSAERPKGSFSTLEIQRTEQGDSAMYLCASSLGLAGGLDTDTQYFGPGTRLTVL.

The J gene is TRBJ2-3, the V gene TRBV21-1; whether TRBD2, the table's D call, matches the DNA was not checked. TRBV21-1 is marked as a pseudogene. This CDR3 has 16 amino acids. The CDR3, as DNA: TGTGCCAGCAGCAATGGAGACTGTTGCCCGCGAGATACGCAGTATTTT. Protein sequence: CASSNGDCCPRDTQYF.

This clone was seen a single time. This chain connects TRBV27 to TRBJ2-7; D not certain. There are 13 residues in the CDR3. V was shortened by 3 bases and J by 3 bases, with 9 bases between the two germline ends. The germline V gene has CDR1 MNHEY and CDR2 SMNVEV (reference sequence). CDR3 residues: CASSFKPRYEQYF. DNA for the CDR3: TGTGCCAGCAGTTTTAAGCCCCGCTACGAGCAGTACTTC.

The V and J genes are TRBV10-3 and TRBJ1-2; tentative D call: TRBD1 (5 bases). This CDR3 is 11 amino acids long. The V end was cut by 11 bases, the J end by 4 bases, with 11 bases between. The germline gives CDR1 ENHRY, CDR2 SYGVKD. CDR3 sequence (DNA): TGTGCCTCCAGGGCCTCCTATGGCTACACCTTC. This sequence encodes CASRASYGYTF.

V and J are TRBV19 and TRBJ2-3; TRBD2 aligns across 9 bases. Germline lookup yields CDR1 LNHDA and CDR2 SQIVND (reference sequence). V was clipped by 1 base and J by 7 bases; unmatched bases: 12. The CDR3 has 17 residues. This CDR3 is CASSIGGRSGRPNTQYF. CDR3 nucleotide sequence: TGTGCCAGTAGTATAGGGGGTCGCAGCGGGAGGCCAAATACGCAGTATTTT.

In nucleotides, the CDR3 is TGTGCCAGCAGCGGGACTAGCGGTTACAATGAGCAGTTCTTC. This encodes CASSGTSGYNEQFF. J is TRBJ2-1 and V is TRBV5-4, with TRBD2 matching 11 bases. J was trimmed by 4 bases and V by 4 bases; bases with no gene match: 1. The CDR3 sequence is 14 residues long. The germline CDR1 and CDR2 sequences are SGHNT and YYREEE (reference sequence).

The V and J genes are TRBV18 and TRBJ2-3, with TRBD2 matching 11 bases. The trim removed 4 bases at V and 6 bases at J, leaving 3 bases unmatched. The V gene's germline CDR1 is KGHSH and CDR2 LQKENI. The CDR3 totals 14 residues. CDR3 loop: CASSLGTSGDTQYF. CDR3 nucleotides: TGTGCCAGCTCACTCGGGACTAGCGGTGATACGCAGTATTTT.

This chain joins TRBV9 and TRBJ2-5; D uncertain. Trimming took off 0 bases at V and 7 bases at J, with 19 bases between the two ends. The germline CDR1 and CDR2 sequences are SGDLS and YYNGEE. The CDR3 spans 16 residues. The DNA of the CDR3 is TGTGCCAGCAGCGTAGGCCAGGAAACATGGGTCGGGACCCAGTACTTC. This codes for CASSVGQETWVGTQYF.

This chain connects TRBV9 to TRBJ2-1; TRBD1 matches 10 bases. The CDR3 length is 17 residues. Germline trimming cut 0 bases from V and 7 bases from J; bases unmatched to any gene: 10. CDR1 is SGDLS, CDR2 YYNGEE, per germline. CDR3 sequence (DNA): TGTGCCAGCAGCGTAGATGTGGGGGGGACAGGGGAGAATGAGCAGTTCTTC. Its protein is CASSVDVGGTGENEQFF.

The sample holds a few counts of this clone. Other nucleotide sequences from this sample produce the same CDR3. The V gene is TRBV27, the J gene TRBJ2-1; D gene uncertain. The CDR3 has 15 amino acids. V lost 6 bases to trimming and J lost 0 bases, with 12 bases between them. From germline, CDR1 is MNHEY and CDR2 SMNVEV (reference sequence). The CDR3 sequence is CASSPSASSYNEQFF. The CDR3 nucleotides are TGTGCCAGCAGCCCAAGCGCGAGCTCCTACAATGAGCAGTTCTTC.

CDR3 amino acids: CASHRGQDYGYTF. CDR3 DNA: TGTGCCAGTCACAGGGGCCAGGACTATGGCTACACCTTC. The rearrangement links TRBV19 to TRBJ1-2; 7 bases align to TRBD1. This CDR3 contains 13 residues. Germline assignment: CDR1 LNHDA and CDR2 SQIVND (reference sequence). V was clipped by 8 bases and J by 3 bases; unmatched bases: 6.

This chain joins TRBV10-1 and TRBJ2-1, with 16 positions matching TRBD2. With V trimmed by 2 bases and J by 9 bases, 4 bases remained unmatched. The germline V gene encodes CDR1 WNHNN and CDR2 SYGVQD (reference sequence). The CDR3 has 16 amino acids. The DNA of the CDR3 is TGCGCCAGCAGTGAGGGGACTAGCGGGAGGGCCAGTGAGCAGTTCTTC. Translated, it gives CASSEGTSGRASEQFF.

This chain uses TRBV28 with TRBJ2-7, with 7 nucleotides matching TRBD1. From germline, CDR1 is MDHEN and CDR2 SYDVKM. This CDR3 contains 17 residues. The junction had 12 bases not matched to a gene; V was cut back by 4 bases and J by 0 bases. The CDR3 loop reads CASSSLIDRASSYEQYF. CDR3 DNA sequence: TGTGCCAGCAGTTCCCTCATTGACAGGGCCAGCTCCTACGAGCAGTACTTC.

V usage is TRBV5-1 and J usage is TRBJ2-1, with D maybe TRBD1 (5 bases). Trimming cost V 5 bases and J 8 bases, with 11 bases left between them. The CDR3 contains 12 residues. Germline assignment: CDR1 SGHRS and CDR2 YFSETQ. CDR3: CASSYLGDEQFF. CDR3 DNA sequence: TGCGCCAGCAGTTACCTAGGGGATGAGCAGTTCTTC. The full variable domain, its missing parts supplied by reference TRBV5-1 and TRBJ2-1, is KAGVTQTPRYLIKTRGQQVTLSCSPISGHRSVSWYQQTPGQGLQFLFEYFSETQRNKGNFPGRFSGRQFSNSRSEMNVSTLELGDSALYLCASSYLGDEQFFGPGTRLTVL.

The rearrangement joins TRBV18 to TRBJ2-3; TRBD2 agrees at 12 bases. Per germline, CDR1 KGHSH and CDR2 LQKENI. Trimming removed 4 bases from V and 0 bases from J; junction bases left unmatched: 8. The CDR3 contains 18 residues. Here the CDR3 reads CASSRLAGGSTSTDTQYF. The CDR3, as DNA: TGTGCCAGCTCACGGCTAGCGGGAGGGTCAACTAGCACAGATACGCAGTATTTT. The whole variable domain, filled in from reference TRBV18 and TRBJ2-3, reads NAGVMQNPRHLVRRRGQEARLRCSPMKGHSHVYWYRQLPEEGLKFMVYLQKENIIDESGMPKERFSAEFPKEGPSILRIQQVVRGDSAAYFCASSRLAGGSTSTDTQYFGPGTRLTVL.

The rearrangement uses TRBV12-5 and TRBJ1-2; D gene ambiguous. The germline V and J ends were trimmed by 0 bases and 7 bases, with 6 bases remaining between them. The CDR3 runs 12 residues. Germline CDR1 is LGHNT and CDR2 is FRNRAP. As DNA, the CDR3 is TGTGCTAGTGGTTTGGTACTCGGTGGCTACACCTTC. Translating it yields CASGLVLGGYTF.

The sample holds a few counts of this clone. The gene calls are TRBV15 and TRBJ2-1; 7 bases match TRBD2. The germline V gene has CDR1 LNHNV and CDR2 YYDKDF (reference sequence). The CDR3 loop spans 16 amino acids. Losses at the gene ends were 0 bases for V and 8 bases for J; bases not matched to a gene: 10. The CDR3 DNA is TGTGCCACCAGCAGAGATGGAGCAGGGAGGGCGGATGAGCAGTTCTTC. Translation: CATSRDGAGRADEQFF.

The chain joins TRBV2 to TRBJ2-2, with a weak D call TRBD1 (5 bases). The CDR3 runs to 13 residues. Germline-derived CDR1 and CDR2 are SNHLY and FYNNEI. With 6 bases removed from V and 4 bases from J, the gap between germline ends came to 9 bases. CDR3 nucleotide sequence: TGTGCCAGCAGGGGGCAGAGCACCGGGGAGCTGTTTTTT. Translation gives CASRGQSTGELFF.

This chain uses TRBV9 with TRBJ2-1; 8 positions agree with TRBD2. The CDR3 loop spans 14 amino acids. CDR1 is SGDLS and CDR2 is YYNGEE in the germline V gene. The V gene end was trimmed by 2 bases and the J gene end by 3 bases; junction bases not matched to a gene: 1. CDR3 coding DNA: TGTGCCAGCAGCGTTACTAGCGGCTACAATGAGCAGTTCTTC. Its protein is CASSVTSGYNEQFF. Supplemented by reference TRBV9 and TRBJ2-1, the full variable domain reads DSGVTQTPKHLITATGQRVTLRCSPRSGDLSVYWYQQSLDQGLQFLIQYYNGEERAKGNILERFSAQQFPDLHSELNLSSLELGDSALYFCASSVTSGYNEQFFGPGTRLTVL.